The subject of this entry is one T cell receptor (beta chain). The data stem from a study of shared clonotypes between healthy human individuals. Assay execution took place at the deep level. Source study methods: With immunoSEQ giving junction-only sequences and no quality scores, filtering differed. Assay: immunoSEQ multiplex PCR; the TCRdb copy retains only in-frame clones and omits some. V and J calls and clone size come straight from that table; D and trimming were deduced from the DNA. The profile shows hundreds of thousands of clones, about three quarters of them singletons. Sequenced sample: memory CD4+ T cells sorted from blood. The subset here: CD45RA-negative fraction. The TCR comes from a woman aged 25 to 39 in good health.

In DNA, the CDR3 is TGTGCCAGCAGCGAACAGGGGGCCCGGTCGGGCATTCAGTACTTC. Its protein product is CASSEQGARSGIQYF. V is TRBV7-9 and J is TRBJ2-4; TRBD1 agrees at 9 bases. This CDR3 comprises 15 residues. In germline, CDR1 is SEHNR, CDR2 FQNEAQ (reference sequence). Trimming removed 5 bases from V and 9 bases from J; junction bases left unmatched: 11.